This entry lists 5 T cell receptor beta chains sequenced from one sample in a study of cytomegalovirus exposure and HLA in healthy donors. The PCR was carried out with 60 Vbeta primers and 13 Jbeta primers. Method: immunoSEQ multiplex PCR; TCRdb's copy keeps in-frame clones and lacks some. Of 150,000 or so clones in the sample, about 85% were seen once. The sample was PBMCs. Receptors originate from a young man in good health and CMV-seropositive.

This chain joins TRBV10-3 and TRBJ2-2; D may be TRBD1 (6 bases). Between the trimmed V and J ends, which lost 8 bases and 0 bases, there was a span of 10 bases. This CDR3 is built from 14 residues. CDR1 and CDR2 from the germline V gene are ENHRY and SYGVKD. The CDR3 nucleotides read TGTGCCATCCAGGGGAACGCGAACACCGGGGAGCTGTTTTTT. This translates into CAIQGNANTGELFF.

This clone has a single count. CDR3 in amino acids: CASSLEGVSYNEQFF. CDR3 nucleotide sequence: TGCGCCAGCAGCTTGGAGGGGGTTTCCTACAATGAGCAGTTCTTC. J is TRBJ2-1 and V is TRBV5-1; a possible D gene is TRBD1 (6 bases). Germline-derived CDR1 and CDR2 are SGHRS and YFSETQ. This CDR3 has 15 residues. V was clipped by 0 bases and J by 1 base, with 8 bases between them.

The sample holds one count of this clone. The V gene is TRBV27, the J gene TRBJ2-1, with 13 bases fitting TRBD2. The CDR3 has 19 amino acids. V lost 5 bases to trimming and J lost 4 bases; unmatched junction nucleotides: 14. Germline V gene sequence: CDR1 MNHEY, CDR2 SMNVEV (reference sequence). As DNA, the CDR3 is TGTGCCAGCAGTGGAAGACTAGCGGGAGGAAATTATCAGTACAATGAGCAGTTCTTC. It specifies CASSGRLAGGNYQYNEQFF.

The chain carries TRBV5-1 and TRBJ2-6; D not certain. The CDR3 is 16 residues long. Germline CDR1 and CDR2: SGHRS and YFSETQ. Trimming shortened V by 4 bases and J by 0 bases, and 11 bases separated the two germline ends. The CDR3 nucleotides read TGCGCCAGCAGCCACCAGAGGTTCTCTGGGGCCAACGTCCTGACTTTC. This encodes CASSHQRFSGANVLTF.

CDR3 protein: CASSPVGPYTDTQYF. The CDR3 region has the DNA TGTGCCAGCAGCCCCGTGGGGCCCTACACAGATACGCAGTATTTT. This rearrangement joins TRBV4-2 to TRBJ2-3; TRBD1 might be the D (5 bases). The CDR3 totals 15 residues. Germline CDR1 LGHNA, CDR2 YNFKEQ. V lost 4 bases and J 2 bases, leaving 13 bases between the germline ends.